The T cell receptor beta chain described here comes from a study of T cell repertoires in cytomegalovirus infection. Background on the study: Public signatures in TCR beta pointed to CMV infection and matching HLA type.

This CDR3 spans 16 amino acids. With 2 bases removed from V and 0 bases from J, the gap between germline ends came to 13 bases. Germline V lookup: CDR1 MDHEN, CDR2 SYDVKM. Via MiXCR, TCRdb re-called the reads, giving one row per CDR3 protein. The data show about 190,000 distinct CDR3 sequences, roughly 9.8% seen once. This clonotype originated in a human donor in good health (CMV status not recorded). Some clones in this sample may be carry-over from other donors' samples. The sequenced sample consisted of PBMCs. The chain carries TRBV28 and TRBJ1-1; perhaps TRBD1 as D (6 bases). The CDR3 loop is CASSLRSQGVNTEAFF. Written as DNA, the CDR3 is TGTGCCAGCAGTTTAAGATCACAGGGAGTGAACACTGAAGCTTTCTTT.